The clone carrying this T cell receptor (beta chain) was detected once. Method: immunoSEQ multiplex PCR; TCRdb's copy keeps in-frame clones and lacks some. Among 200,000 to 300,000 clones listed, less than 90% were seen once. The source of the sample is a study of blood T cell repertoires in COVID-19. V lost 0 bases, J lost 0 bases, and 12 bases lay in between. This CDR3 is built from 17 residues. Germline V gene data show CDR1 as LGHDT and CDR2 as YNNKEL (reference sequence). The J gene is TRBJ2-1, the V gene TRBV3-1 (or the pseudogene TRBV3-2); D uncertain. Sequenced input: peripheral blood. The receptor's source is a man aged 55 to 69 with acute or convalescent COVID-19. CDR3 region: CASSQDNPTSSYNEQFF. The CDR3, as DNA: TGTGCCAGCAGCCAAGATAACCCTACGAGCTCCTACAATGAGCAGTTCTTC.